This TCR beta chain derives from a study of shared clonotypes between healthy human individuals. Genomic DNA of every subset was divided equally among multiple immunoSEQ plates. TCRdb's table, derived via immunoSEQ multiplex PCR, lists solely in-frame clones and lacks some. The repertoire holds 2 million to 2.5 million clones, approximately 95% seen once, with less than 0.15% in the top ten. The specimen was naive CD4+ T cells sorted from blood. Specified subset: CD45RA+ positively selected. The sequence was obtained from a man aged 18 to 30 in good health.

The CDR3 sequence: CASSVSANYGYTF. CDR3 DNA: TGTGCCAGCAGTGTGTCAGCTAACTATGGCTACACCTTC. J is TRBJ1-2 and V is TRBV6-1; the D is unclear. Germline lookup yields CDR1 MNHNS and CDR2 SASEGT. Trimming took 4 bases from V and 0 from J, leaving 6 bases between them. This CDR3 contains 13 residues.